This T cell receptor beta chain originates from a study of T and B cells in COVID-19 patients. The CDR3 consists of 16 residues. V shed 5 bases, J shed 3 bases, and the junction held 13 bases outside the gene matches. Germline CDR1 is MNHEY and CDR2 is SMNVEV (reference sequence). TRB rearrangements were amplified by multiplex PCR with BIOMED2 TRB-A/B primers. TCRdb used MiXCR to reprocess the multiplex PCR reads, holding one entry per CDR3 protein. The data hold more than 15,000 distinct CDR3 sequences, with 27% observed a single time. This clonotype came up many times. Each TRB amplification used about 250-550 ng of genomic DNA from blood.

The TCR originated in a human donor who had recovered from COVID-19. The chain combines TRBV27 with TRBJ2-7, with 7 bases lining up with TRBD2. Sequenced: blood. The CDR3 DNA is TGTGCCAGCAGTCAGAACGGGGGAGGGAAGAGCTACGAGCAGTACTTC. This encodes CASSQNGGGKSYEQYF.